The 15 T cell receptor beta chains below all came from one sample that was sequenced in a study of lung T cells in sarcoidosis with Löfgren's syndrome (dated by TCRdb to about 2017). Reads for this sample came from an Illumina MiSeq. TCRdb trimmed the raw reads at Q25, called clones with MiXCR and kept productive beta chains. Rows are combined by CDR3 protein, so each entry shows the most common genes and DNA. The sample table contains fewer than 80,000 distinct CDR3 sequences; only one count was recorded for 21% of them. About 2% of the sample belongs to the ten largest clones. The source material was CD4+ T cells from PBMCs. The source is a human donor with sarcoidosis (Löfgren's syndrome or another form), or a control subject (not recorded which).

Many counts were recorded for this clonotype. This chain connects TRBV25-1 to TRBJ2-5; D ambiguous. This CDR3 has 12 residues. CDR1 MGHDK and CDR2 SYGVNS come from the germline V gene. Trimming stripped 6 bases from V and 0 bases from J, with 5 bases between. The CDR3 reads CASRKDQETQYF. CDR3 nucleotides: TGTGCCAGCAGGAAGGACCAAGAGACCCAGTACTTC.

This chain joins TRBV12-3 or TRBV12-4 and TRBJ2-5; possibly TRBD1 for D (6 bases). V was trimmed by 6 bases and J by 9 bases, leaving 26 bases between them. The CDR3 runs to 16 residues. The CDR3, as DNA: TGTGCCAGCAGCTCTCACCGGGACACCGGGTTCGCGTCCCAGTACTTC. Translated, it gives CASSSHRDTGFASQYF.

This clonotype was seen at least ten times. The V gene is TRBV28, the J gene TRBJ1-2; a possible D gene is TRBD1 (5 bases). The CDR3 contains 14 residues. V lost 4 bases and J lost 2, with 11 bases in between. Germline values: CDR1 MDHEN, CDR2 SYDVKM. CDR3 nucleotides: TGTGCCAGCAGTTCGCACCAGGGAAACTATGGCTACACCTTC. It yields the protein CASSSHQGNYGYTF.

This clonotype is medium-sized. The rearrangement joins TRBV6-1 to TRBJ2-7, with TRBD1 matching over 9 bases. This CDR3 is built from 14 residues. Germline CDR1 reads MNHNS; CDR2 reads SASEGT. V lost 5 bases, J lost 6 bases, and 8 bases stayed unmatched. The CDR3: CASSRPGTGSEQYF. The CDR3 coding sequence is TGTGCCAGCAGTCGTCCCGGGACAGGGTCCGAGCAGTACTTC.

In its sample, this clonotype was seen many times. The rearrangement joins TRBV6-1 to TRBJ2-7; TRBD1 might be the D (6 bases). The V and J ends lost 5 bases and 7 bases respectively, with 12 bases between them. Germline CDR1 MNHNS, CDR2 SASEGT. CDR3 length: 12 residues. CDR3 in DNA: TGTGCCAGCAGTTCACAGGGCCTTGAGCAGTACTTC. Translation: CASSSQGLEQYF.

To note about this clonotype: Given a much more abundant clone one base away, this may be a read error. Lacking the conserved final phenylalanine or tryptophan, this CDR3 likely reflects a read error. This chain joins TRBV6-4 and TRBJ1-5; 8 positions agree with TRBD1. The germline gives CDR1 MRHNA, CDR2 SNTAGT. This CDR3 is 13 amino acids long. Losses at the gene ends were 4 bases for V and 7 bases for J; bases not matched to a gene: 3. CDR3 DNA: TGTGCCAGCAGTGTCGACAGGGGCCAGCCCCAGCATTCT. Translation gives CASSVDRGQPQHS.

There are many counts of this clonotype. V gene TRBV3-1 combines with J gene TRBJ1-2, with 9 nucleotides matching TRBD1. Germline V gene sequence: CDR1 LGHDT, CDR2 YNNKEL (reference sequence). The junction had 4 bases not matched to a gene; V was cut back by 4 bases and J by 4 bases. This CDR3 is built from 14 residues. CDR3 sequence (DNA): TGTGCCAGCAGCCGGGGGGACAGGGCCTATGGCTACACCTTC. Translation gives CASSRGDRAYGYTF. Based on the CDR3 plus reference TRBV3-1 and TRBJ1-2, the full variable domain is DTAVSQTPKYLVTQMGNDKSIKCEQNLGHDTMYWYKQDSKKFLKIMFSYNNKELIINETVPNRFSPKSPDKAHLNLHINSLELGDSAVYFCASSRGDRAYGYTFGSGTRLTVV.

This clonotype was seen a handful of times. The gene calls are TRBV11-2 and TRBJ1-2; unclear D gene. The CDR3 covers 11 residues. Germline CDR1 reads SGHAT; CDR2 reads FQNNGV. V lost 5 bases and J lost 8, with 9 bases in between. The CDR3 loop reads CASSRRNGYTF. The CDR3 nucleotides read TGTGCCAGCAGCCGTCGTAACGGCTACACCTTC.

This clonotype was counted many times. The rearrangement uses TRBV20-1 and TRBJ1-6; TRBD1 is a possible D gene (6 bases). Trimming left V 5 bases short and J 9 bases short, with 17 bases between. The CDR3 sequence is 14 residues long. Germline V gene lookup returns CDR1 DFQATT and CDR2 SNEGSKA (reference sequence). The CDR3 region is CSAQRQQGSSPLHF. The CDR3, as DNA: TGCAGTGCTCAGAGACAACAGGGCAGTTCACCCCTCCACTTT.

Of note for this clonotype: This CDR3 fails to terminate in the conserved phenylalanine or tryptophan, so it likely reflects a read error. The chain combines TRBV30 with TRBJ1-6; TRBD1 agrees at 9 bases. The CDR3 loop spans 15 amino acids. Unmatched junction bases numbered 4, after V lost 0 bases and J lost 7 bases. CDR1 is GTSNPN and CDR2 is SVGIG in the germline V gene (reference sequence). CDR3 sequence: CAWSVTGGQNSPLHY. The CDR3 DNA reads as TGTGCCTGGAGTGTAACAGGGGGCCAAAATTCACCCCTCCACTAT.

This clonotype was seen repeatedly, ten times or more. The chain combines TRBV20-1 with TRBJ2-3; 8 bases map to TRBD2. The germline V gene has CDR1 DFQATT and CDR2 SNEGSKA (reference sequence). The CDR3 contains 15 residues. Trimming took 4 bases from V and 0 from J; bases not matched to a gene: 6. This chain's CDR3 is CSANRAGGSTDTQYF. DNA of the CDR3: TGCAGTGCTAACCGGGCGGGGGGTAGCACAGATACGCAGTATTTT.

The table lists this clonotype with many counts. The CDR3 nucleotides are TGCAGTGCTAGAGAAAGACAGGGGGGAGGGCAGCCCCAGCATTTT. Its translation is CSARERQGGGQPQHF. V gene TRBV20-1 combines with J gene TRBJ1-5; the match to TRBD1 covers 9 bases. The V gene end was trimmed by 0 bases and the J gene end by 7 bases; junction bases not matched to a gene: 7. The germline CDR1 and CDR2 sequences are DFQATT and SNEGSKA (reference sequence). The CDR3 has 15 amino acids.

This clonotype came up many times. The chain is built from TRBV20-1 and TRBJ2-5, with 13 positions matching TRBD2. CDR3 length equals 14 residues. The V gene's germline CDR1 is DFQATT and CDR2 SNEGSKA (reference sequence). J gave up 13 bases and V 2 bases, and 10 bases lay outside the gene matches. The CDR3 region is CSARLTSGGGGWYF. The CDR3 bases are TGCAGTGCTAGACTTACTAGCGGGGGGGGCGGTTGGTACTTC.

The chain employs TRBV12-3 or TRBV12-4 and TRBJ1-5; possibly TRBD1 for D (5 bases). The V gene lost 3 bases and the J gene lost 0 bases, with 9 bases spanning the gap. This CDR3 region has 15 residues. CDR3 residues: CASSFLGTSNQPQHF. In DNA, the CDR3 is TGTGCCAGCAGTTTTTTAGGGACTAGCAATCAGCCCCAGCATTTT.

On this clonotype itself: Germline is not matched at one junction end, which may reflect a read error. This sequence joins TRBV19 and TRBJ1-5; tentative D call: TRBD1 (6 bases). Germline loops: CDR1 LNHDA, CDR2 SQIVND (reference sequence). This CDR3 is 16 amino acids long. CDR3: CASSLQGAYSDQPQHF. The CDR3 DNA sequence: TGTGCCAGTAGCCTACAGGGCGCCTATAGCGATCAGCCCCAGCATTTT.